Below, one T cell receptor (beta chain) is given with its context. Antigen: not known. The TCR cDNA carried a universal primer site and UMIs from 5'RACE template switching. Each CDR3 protein is one row after TCRdb ran MiXCR on the 5' RACE reads. The sample has just under 600,000 distinct CDR3 sequences; about 13% are singletons. V lost 8 bases, J lost 10 bases, and 20 bases lay in between. This CDR3 has 13 amino acids. The sample belongs to a study of T cells after yellow fever vaccination. General study points: Most primary-vaccination clones recurred post-booster (about 96% CD4, 88% CD8). In FACS-sorted repertoires, abundant clonotypes from the bulk population could appear as contaminants. Weaker overall was a secondary response that nonetheless peaked faster, on day 5 versus 15.

This clonotype originated in a young man who received the YFV17D yellow fever vaccine. The source material was PBMCs, sampled on the day of the yellow fever booster vaccination. The gene calls are TRBV12-3 or TRBV12-4 and TRBJ2-5, with D maybe TRBD1 (6 bases). The chain's CDR3 is CASGFTGPGDQYF. CDR3 nucleotide sequence: TGTGCCAGCGGCTTTACAGGGCCCGGGGACCAGTACTTC.